The 23 T cell receptor beta chains given below trace back to one sample, sequenced in a study of patients and donors after allogeneic stem cell transplantation. TCRdb re-called the RT-PCR reads with MiXCR, one entry per CDR3 protein. The profile shows roughly 200,000 distinct CDR3 sequences, roughly 38% of them singletons. Specimen: blood, either unsorted or a sorted T cell fraction (not recorded which). The receptors stem from a human donor who was either an allogeneic HSCT recipient or a stem cell or donor lymphocyte infusion donor (not recorded which). It is not recorded whose cells these are; they may come from a transplant donor.

The chain is built from TRBV5-6 and TRBJ1-2; D not certain. CDR1 is SGHDT, CDR2 YYEEEE, per germline. Trimming took off 2 bases at V and 8 bases at J, with 13 bases between the two ends. The CDR3 loop spans 13 amino acids. The CDR3 DNA reads TGTGCCAGCAGCTTAGGCCTAAAGGGAGGCTACACCTTC. This gives the protein CASSLGLKGGYTF.

This clonotype was observed a handful of times. The chain employs TRBV20-1 and TRBJ2-3, with D perhaps TRBD1 or TRBD2 (6 bases each). With 3 bases removed from V and 5 bases from J, the gap between germline ends came to 18 bases. Germline values: CDR1 DFQATT, CDR2 SNEGSKA (reference sequence). This CDR3 contains 15 residues. The CDR3 spells CSASSPKGGRDTQYF. CDR3 nucleotides: TGCAGTGCTAGCTCCCCTAAGGGGGGAAGAGATACGCAGTATTTT.

This clonotype was seen a few times. This rearrangement joins TRBV12-3 or TRBV12-4 to TRBJ1-5; D perhaps matches TRBD1 (5 bases). Trimming cost V 6 bases and J 2 bases, with 11 bases left between them. This CDR3 has 14 residues. The CDR3 nucleotides are TGTGCCAGCAGACCCACGGGGGGCAATCAGCCCCAGCATTTT. This sequence encodes CASRPTGGNQPQHF.

The J gene is TRBJ2-7, the V gene TRBV5-1, with D tentatively TRBD1 (6 bases). The CDR3 runs 16 residues. V shed 2 bases and J shed 0 bases, with 15 bases lying between them. Per the germline V gene, CDR1 is SGHRS and CDR2 is YFSETQ. CDR3: CASSFVGAGDSYEQYF. The DNA for the CDR3 is TGCGCCAGCAGCTTCGTCGGGGCAGGGGACTCCTACGAGCAGTACTTC.

V usage is TRBV2 and J usage is TRBJ1-4; D is unresolved. V was pared by 4 bases and J by 0 bases, with 12 bases between. Germline-derived CDR1 and CDR2 are SNHLY and FYNNEI. This CDR3 is built from 16 residues. The CDR3 protein is CASSVGRVATNEKLFF. The DNA of the CDR3 is TGTGCCAGCAGTGTAGGAAGAGTTGCAACTAATGAAAAACTGTTTTTT.

The sample holds many counts of this clonotype. The chain carries TRBV12-3 or TRBV12-4 and TRBJ1-2; a possible D gene is TRBD1 (6 bases). This CDR3 has 14 residues. V lost 1 base to trimming and J lost 5 bases, with 11 bases between them. CDR3 coding DNA: TGTGCCAGCAGTTTAGGTCAGGGGCCGTATGGCTACACCTTC. Protein: CASSLGQGPYGYTF.

This clonotype was detected only a few times. The V gene is TRBV20-1, the J gene TRBJ2-1; D is unclear. Between the trimmed V and J ends, which lost 3 bases and 2 bases, there was a span of 8 bases. This CDR3 is 13 amino acids long. Germline values: CDR1 DFQATT, CDR2 SNEGSKA (reference sequence). The CDR3 sequence: CSASGRTYNEQFF. CDR3 DNA sequence: TGCAGTGCTAGTGGCCGAACCTACAATGAGCAGTTCTTC.

This chain uses TRBV5-8 with TRBJ1-5; D remains unclear. Germline lookup yields CDR1 SGHTS and CDR2 YDEGEE. V was pared by 1 base and J by 3 bases, with 11 bases between. The CDR3 is made up of 15 amino acids. The CDR3 region is CASSLTGIPNQPQHF. For the CDR3, the DNA is TGTGCCAGCAGCTTGACCGGGATCCCCAATCAGCCCCAGCATTTT.

The V call is TRBV9, the J call TRBJ2-7; D may be TRBD1 (6 bases). V was pared by 4 bases and J by 0 bases, with 14 bases between. CDR1 is SGDLS and CDR2 is YYNGEE in the germline V gene. The CDR3 length is 15 residues. The DNA for the CDR3 is TGTGCCAGCAGCTCCTCGAACAGGGACTCCTACGAGCAGTACTTC. Amino acids: CASSSSNRDSYEQYF.

This sequence joins TRBV6-2 or TRBV6-3 and TRBJ2-1, with 12 bases that match TRBD2. The germline gives CDR1 MNHEY, CDR2 SVGEGT. V shed 2 bases, J shed 0 bases, and the junction held 8 bases outside the gene matches. The CDR3 is 19 amino acids. The CDR3 reads CASSYPIGLAGSSYNEQFF. The CDR3 DNA reads TGTGCCAGCAGTTACCCCATAGGACTAGCGGGGAGCTCCTACAATGAGCAGTTCTTC.

J is TRBJ2-7 and V is TRBV5-1; no definite D call. This CDR3 is built from 13 residues. V was clipped by 3 bases and J by 0 bases, with 7 bases between them. Germline CDR1 is SGHRS and CDR2 is YFSETQ. The CDR3 here is CASSSLNSYEQYF. For the CDR3, the DNA is TGCGCCAGCAGCTCCCTGAACTCCTACGAGCAGTACTTC.

The chain uses TRBV29-1 and TRBJ2-1; maybe TRBD2 (6 bases). The V gene's germline CDR1 is SQVTM and CDR2 ANQGSEA. V lost 6 bases and J 0 bases, leaving 21 bases between the germline ends. This CDR3 is 17 amino acids long. In DNA form, the CDR3 reads TGCAGCGTCCACAACCCCGGCGGGACCTTCTCCTACAATGAGCAGTTCTTC. It translates to CSVHNPGGTFSYNEQFF.

This clonotype showed up just a few times. The rearrangement joins TRBV5-1 to TRBJ2-3; D ambiguous. V was cut by 4 bases and J by 6 bases, with 9 bases left in between. From germline, CDR1 is SGHRS and CDR2 YFSETQ. The length of the CDR3 is 12 residues. This CDR3 reads CASSPIADTQYF. Written as DNA, the CDR3 is TGCGCCAGCAGCCCCATTGCGGATACGCAGTATTTT.

The chain recombines TRBV30 with TRBJ2-2, with 7 bases fitting TRBD1. The V gene's germline CDR1 is GTSNPN and CDR2 SVGIG (reference sequence). The V and J ends lost 1 base and 5 bases, in that order; junction bases with no gene match: 10. The CDR3 has 16 amino acids. Here the CDR3 reads CAWSAPGQSLTGELFF. The CDR3 DNA reads TGTGCCTGGAGTGCTCCGGGACAGAGCTTGACCGGGGAGCTGTTTTTT.

This clonotype was detected only a few times. The chain carries TRBV5-1 and TRBJ1-1; TRBD1 agrees at 7 bases. After removal of 4 bases from V and 0 bases from J, the junction contained 6 bases not matched to a gene. The CDR3 has 15 residues. Germline CDR1 and CDR2: SGHRS and YFSETQ. CDR3 region: CASSRDRVLNTEAFF. The CDR3 nucleotides are TGCGCCAGCAGCCGAGACAGGGTTTTGAACACTGAAGCTTTCTTT. Together with reference TRBV5-1 and TRBJ1-1, the CDR3 gives the full variable domain: KAGVTQTPRYLIKTRGQQVTLSCSPISGHRSVSWYQQTPGQGLQFLFEYFSETQRNKGNFPGRFSGRQFSNSRSEMNVSTLELGDSALYLCASSRDRVLNTEAFFGQGTRLTVV.

This clonotype has just a few counts. The chain carries TRBV7-8 and TRBJ1-2, with a weak D call TRBD1 (6 bases). In germline, CDR1 is SGHVS, CDR2 FQNEAQ. With 0 bases removed from V and 4 bases from J, the gap between germline ends came to 9 bases. This CDR3 has 14 amino acids. The CDR3 DNA follows: TGTGCCAGCAGCTTAGCGGGGGCCTCCTATGGCTACACCTTC. This sequence encodes CASSLAGASYGYTF. Full variable domain (rest looked up from reference TRBV7-8 and TRBJ1-2): GAGVSQSPRYKVAKRGQDVALRCDPISGHVSLFWYQQALGQGPEFLTYFQNEAQLDKSGLPSDRFFAERPEGSVSTLKIQRTQQEDSAVYLCASSLAGASYGYTFGSGTRLTVV.

The table lists this clonotype with a few counts. The rearrangement uses TRBV29-1 and TRBJ1-1; 9 nucleotides match TRBD1. The CDR3 extends over 15 amino acids. Germline loops: CDR1 SQVTM, CDR2 ANQGSEA. Unmatched junction bases numbered 4, after V lost 2 bases and J lost 0 bases. The CDR3 DNA is TGCAGCGTTGAAATGGGACAGGGCTTGAACACTGAAGCTTTCTTT. This encodes CSVEMGQGLNTEAFF.

The chain employs TRBV6-5 and TRBJ2-7, with D tentatively TRBD2 (6 bases). Germline assignment: CDR1 MNHEY and CDR2 SVGAGI. This CDR3 contains 13 residues. The V gene lost 6 bases and the J gene lost 6 bases, with 15 bases spanning the gap. In DNA, the CDR3 is TGTGCCAGCAGGCCCTACCTGGAGGGCGAGCAGTACTTC. Residues: CASRPYLEGEQYF.

The chain uses TRBV4-3 and TRBJ2-2; D gene uncertain. The ends were cut back, 2 bases at V and 0 bases at J, with 10 bases in the middle. Germline V lookup: CDR1 LGHNA, CDR2 YSLEER. This CDR3 comprises 16 residues. In nucleotides, the CDR3 is TGCGCCAGCAGCCAAAGCAGGCAATCGAACACCGGGGAGCTGTTTTTT. Its protein product is CASSQSRQSNTGELFF.

This clonotype showed up just a few times. The CDR3 bases are TGTGCCAGCAGTCTGCAGGGGGCGCTGGACACTGAAGCTTTCTTT. It codes for CASSLQGALDTEAFF. V and J are TRBV12-3 or TRBV12-4 and TRBJ1-1, with 8 bases matching TRBD1. The CDR3 spans 15 residues. The V and J ends lost 5 bases and 3 bases, in that order; junction bases with no gene match: 8.

The rearrangement uses TRBV20-1 and TRBJ1-1, with D uncertain. V was cut by 1 base and J by 9 bases, with 15 bases left in between. Per the germline V gene, CDR1 is DFQATT and CDR2 is SNEGSKA (reference sequence). The CDR3 has 13 amino acids. CDR3 in DNA: TGCAGTGCTAGAGCGATGGAGGGCAGCAAAGCTTTCTTT. The encoded protein is CSARAMEGSKAFF.

This clonotype was observed a handful of times. The chain uses TRBV11-2 and TRBJ1-6; TRBD1 is a possible D gene (6 bases). The germline gives CDR1 SGHAT, CDR2 FQNNGV. This CDR3 has 14 amino acids. The germline V and J ends were trimmed by 3 bases and 10 bases, with 13 bases remaining between them. CDR3: CASSFAQGLSPLHF. The DNA of the CDR3 is TGTGCCAGCAGCTTCGCCCAGGGGTTATCACCCCTCCACTTT.

The chain couples TRBV12-3 or TRBV12-4 to TRBJ1-4, with 7 bases matching TRBD1. The J segment lost 8 bases and the V segment lost 5 bases, leaving 11 bases of the junction unmatched. The CDR3 has 15 amino acids. CDR3 coding DNA: TGTGCCAGCAGTCCAAACAGGGGTAACCGCGAAAAACTGTTTTTT. It is translated as CASSPNRGNREKLFF.